This T cell receptor beta chain was recovered during a study of blood T cell repertoires in COVID-19. Turning to the study itself: Sources were T cells, B-cell-depleted T cells, or PBMCs; the material itself was cDNA or gDNA.

Germline CDR1 PRHDT, CDR2 FYEKMQ (reference sequence). V shed 4 bases, J shed 0 bases, and the junction held 8 bases outside the gene matches. CDR3 length: 16 amino acids. The protocol was immunoSEQ multiplex PCR, while the TCRdb copy is restricted to in-frame clones and leaves out a portion. The data contain under 130,000 clones, roughly 76% of them singletons. The sequenced sample consisted of peripheral blood. The source of this sequence is a woman in her 70s with acute or convalescent COVID-19. This sequence joins TRBV13 and TRBJ1-1; 7 nucleotides line up with TRBD1. CDR3 sequence (DNA): TGTGCCAGCAGCTCCCATCCGACAGGGCTGAACACTGAAGCTTTCTTT. Its translation: CASSSHPTGLNTEAFF. The whole variable domain, filled in from reference TRBV13 and TRBJ1-1, reads AAGVIQSPRHLIKEKRETATLKCYPIPRHDTVYWYQQGPGQDPQFLISFYEKMQSDKGSIPDRFSAQQFSDYHSELNMSSLELGDSALYFCASSSHPTGLNTEAFFGQGTRLTVV.